Here is one T cell receptor (beta chain) with its context. No antigen is known for it. The data are from a study of shared clonotypes between healthy human individuals. Study as a whole: Three plates each covered CD4 naive and memory; CD8 naive two, CD8 memory one. Study outcomes and limitations: Memory subsets generally showed smaller estimated richness than naive subsets did. Shared clonotypes across all four donors exceeded non-shared ones in generation probability.

In the naive CD8 group, cells lacked CD45RO and were positively selected for CCR7, so terminally differentiated effector memory CD45RA+ cells were left out. Germline CDR1 reads SGHTA; CDR2 reads FQGNSA. V lost 0 bases to trimming and J lost 9 bases; unmatched junction nucleotides: 5. The CDR3 consists of 15 residues. Researchers ran the assay at a deep level. The data were produced by immunoSEQ multiplex PCR, yet TCRdb's version contains in-frame clones alone and is incomplete. The table records approximately 1.9 million clones, roughly 95% of them present only once. This TCR was sampled from a young man in good health. Some clones in this sample may be carry-over from other donors' samples. Sequences were obtained from naive CD8+ T cells from PBMCs. The chain joins TRBV7-2 to TRBJ2-1; 10 bases agree with TRBD2. The CDR3 nucleotides read TGTGCCAGCAGCTTAGCTAGCGGGGGGAGGGGTGAGCAGTTCTTC. Its translation: CASSLASGGRGEQFF.